Each of the 32 T cell receptor beta chains below was sequenced from the same sample in a study of blood T cells in healthy people across ages. Primers used in a second PCR of about 6 to 11 cycles were a sample-barcoded 5' primer and a J-beta primer mix. TCRdb processed the 5' RACE reads anew with MiXCR; each CDR3 protein has one entry. The repertoire holds hundreds of thousands of distinct CDR3 sequences, with about 30% as singletons. Sequencing input: blood. These receptors came from a woman at least 80 years old in good health.

The sample holds a few counts of this clonotype. A much larger clone sits a single nucleotide away, making a read error possible. V and J are TRBV4-3 and TRBJ2-5; 10 positions agree with TRBD2. Trimming removed 0 bases from V and 11 bases from J; junction bases left unmatched: 15. This CDR3 has 17 residues. Germline values: CDR1 LGHNA, CDR2 YSLEER. Written as DNA, the CDR3 is TGCGCCAGCAGCCAAGATCGGCTAGCGGGGGCGTACAATGAGCAGTACTTC. Encoded protein: CASSQDRLAGAYNEQYF.

The rearrangement joins TRBV30 to TRBJ1-1, with TRBD1 identical over 10 bases. Looked up from germline, CDR1 is GTSNPN and CDR2 is SVGIG (reference sequence). The V gene end was trimmed by 8 bases and the J gene end by 3 bases; junction bases not matched to a gene: 6. The CDR3 covers 13 residues. The CDR3 region has the DNA TGTGCCCGCTCCGGGACAGGGGACACTGAAGCTTTCTTT. Protein sequence: CARSGTGDTEAFF.

This clonotype was counted ten times or more. The rearrangement uses TRBV6-5 and TRBJ2-7; 14 nucleotides align to TRBD2. The germline V gene encodes CDR1 MNHEY and CDR2 SVGAGI. CDR3 length: 19 amino acids. With 8 bases clipped from V and 0 bases from J, the junction kept 15 bases outside the gene matches. The CDR3 spells CASCYTSGTSGGNSYEQYF. In DNA form, the CDR3 reads TGTGCCAGCTGCTACACGTCCGGGACTAGCGGGGGCAACTCCTACGAGCAGTACTTC.

The CDR3 DNA is TGTGCCAGCCCCCGGGACAGCCTAGCCAAAAACATTCAGTACTTC. Translated, it gives CASPRDSLAKNIQYF. The genes are TRBV21-1 and TRBJ2-4; the D segment call TRBD1 is taken from the table without a DNA check. TRBV21-1 is described as a pseudogene. The CDR3 totals 15 residues.

About this clonotype itself: A much larger clone differs by one base, so this may be a read error. This chain links TRBV7-2 with TRBJ1-6; 7 bases map to TRBD1. The germline CDR1 and CDR2 sequences are SGHTA and FQGNSA. CDR3 length: 14 residues. The CDR3 reads CASSATGSGSPPHF. The CDR3 region has the DNA TGTGCCAGCAGCGCGACAGGGTCCGGTTCACCCCCCCACTTT.

This chain joins TRBV29-1 and TRBJ2-7; TRBD2 matches at 10 bases. Looked up from germline, CDR1 is SQVTM and CDR2 is ANQGSEA. After removal of 5 bases from V and 1 base from J, the junction contained 8 bases not matched to a gene. The CDR3 loop spans 15 amino acids. The CDR3 region is CSVLQTSGPSYEQYF. The CDR3 nucleotides are TGCAGCGTTTTGCAGACTAGCGGGCCTTCCTACGAGCAGTACTTC.

This clonotype was recorded many times. The rearrangement uses TRBV7-2 and TRBJ2-5, with 8 bases lining up with TRBD2. Per the germline V gene, CDR1 is SGHTA and CDR2 is FQGNSA. The trim removed 5 bases at V and 11 bases at J, leaving 7 bases unmatched. The CDR3 is 12 amino acids. The CDR3 nucleotides read TGTGCCAGCAGCCGGGCGGGGGGAGGGCAGTACTTC. Its protein product is CASSRAGGGQYF. The full variable domain, its missing parts supplied by reference TRBV7-2 and TRBJ2-5, is GAGVSQSPSNKVTEKGKDVELRCDPISGHTALYWYRQSLGQGLEFLIYFQGNSAPDKSGLPSDRFSAERTGGSVSTLTIQRTQQEDSAVYLCASSRAGGGQYFGPGTRLLVL.

Turning to this clonotype: A much larger clone differs by one base, so this may be a read error. The V call is TRBV28, the J call TRBJ2-7; 11 bases line up with TRBD1. V shed 5 bases, J shed 5 bases, and the junction held 8 bases outside the gene matches. The germline V gene has CDR1 MDHEN and CDR2 SYDVKM. The CDR3 contains 15 residues. CDR3 sequence (DNA): TGTGCCAGCAGTAAATGGACAGGGGGCCGCCACGAGCAGTACTTC. Its translation: CASSKWTGGRHEQYF.

This clonotype showed up many times. The V call is TRBV20-1, the J call TRBJ1-1; D perhaps matches TRBD1 (5 bases). Looked up from germline, CDR1 is DFQATT and CDR2 is SNEGSKA (reference sequence). The CDR3 sequence is 11 residues long. Trimming removed 3 bases from V and 9 bases from J, with 11 bases in between. DNA of the CDR3: TGCAGTGCTAGTCAAGGGACCAAAGCTTTCTTT. Protein product: CSASQGTKAFF.

This clonotype was detected many times. This sequence joins TRBV20-1 and TRBJ2-1; 12 bases are shared with TRBD2. V was pared by 4 bases and J by 12 bases, with 7 bases of the junction left unmatched. The germline V gene has CDR1 DFQATT and CDR2 SNEGSKA (reference sequence). The CDR3 loop spans 13 amino acids. CDR3 in amino acids: CSATRLAGGLQFF. The CDR3 coding sequence is TGCAGTGCTACCCGCCTAGCGGGGGGGCTGCAGTTCTTC.

In this sample, this clonotype turned up many times. The chain carries TRBV7-9 and TRBJ2-2; 9 bases fit TRBD2. CDR1 SEHNR and CDR2 FQNEAQ come from the germline V gene (reference sequence). J lost 7 bases, V lost 8 bases, and 5 bases had no gene match. CDR3 length equals 13 residues. The CDR3 is CASFSGGVGELFF. The DNA for the CDR3 is TGTGCCAGCTTTAGCGGGGGCGTCGGGGAGCTGTTTTTT.

The table lists this clonotype with many counts. The genes are TRBV4-2 and TRBJ2-3; D is uncertain. The CDR3 covers 14 residues. The germline CDR1 and CDR2 sequences are LGHNA and YNFKEQ. The V end was cut by 0 bases, the J end by 0 bases, with 4 bases between. CDR3 sequence (DNA): TGTGCCAGCAGCCAAGAGCCTAGCACAGATACGCAGTATTTT. It translates to CASSQEPSTDTQYF.

Many counts were recorded for this clonotype. The J gene is TRBJ1-2, the V gene TRBV20-1; the D is unclear. The CDR3 covers 12 residues. Germline CDR1 is DFQATT and CDR2 is SNEGSKA (reference sequence). Trimming cost V 6 bases and J 8 bases, with 16 bases left between them. CDR3 amino acids: CSATLKTTGYTF. The CDR3 region has the DNA TGCAGTGCCACTTTAAAAACGACGGGCTACACCTTC.

The V call is TRBV5-1, the J call TRBJ2-3; perhaps TRBD1 as D (6 bases). This CDR3 is 14 amino acids long. Looked up from germline, CDR1 is SGHRS and CDR2 is YFSETQ. Trimming removed 6 bases from V and 6 bases from J, with 17 bases in between. The CDR3 nucleotides read TGCGCCAGCAATTCACAGGGCCAGGGTGATACGCAGTATTTT. Translating gives CASNSQGQGDTQYF.

This clonotype was seen ten or more times. CDR3 coding DNA: TGTGCCAGCAGTGGACTAGCGGGGGCCCCCGGCGAGCAGTACTTC. It is translated as CASSGLAGAPGEQYF. The rearrangement links TRBV27 to TRBJ2-7; 13 bases match TRBD2. V gave up 5 bases and J gave up 6 bases; unmatched junction bases: 7. Germline V gene data show CDR1 as MNHEY and CDR2 as SMNVEV (reference sequence). This CDR3 spans 15 amino acids.

This rearrangement joins TRBV10-3 to TRBJ1-5, with a tentative D call TRBD1 (5 bases). The length of the CDR3 is 16 residues. Germline CDR1 reads ENHRY; CDR2 reads SYGVKD. V was cut by 3 bases and J by 0 bases, with 12 bases left in between. CDR3 loop: CAISESGGVSNQPQHF. In nucleotides, the CDR3 is TGTGCCATCAGTGAATCGGGGGGTGTTAGCAATCAGCCCCAGCATTTT.

This clonotype has just a few counts. The chain recombines TRBV20-1 with TRBJ2-5; TRBD1 matches at 7 bases. CDR1 is DFQATT, CDR2 SNEGSKA, per germline (reference sequence). With 0 bases clipped from V and 5 bases from J, the junction kept 9 bases outside the gene matches. CDR3 length: 15 amino acids. This CDR3 is CSARDLYRGIETQYF. DNA for the CDR3: TGCAGTGCTAGAGATCTATACAGGGGCATCGAGACCCAGTACTTC.

This clonotype was seen at least ten times. The chain links TRBV4-2 to TRBJ1-5; D is undetermined. The CDR3 runs to 15 residues. Trimming left V 4 bases short and J 4 bases short, with 14 bases between. The V gene's germline CDR1 is LGHNA and CDR2 YNFKEQ. CDR3 loop: CASSLETSENQPQHF. Written as DNA, the CDR3 is TGTGCCAGCAGCCTTGAGACTTCGGAAAATCAGCCCCAGCATTTT.

In its sample, this clonotype was seen many times. The chain employs TRBV20-1 and TRBJ2-5; D is possibly TRBD2 (6 bases). The CDR3 length is 15 residues. The V gene lost 3 bases and the J gene lost 2 bases, with 16 bases spanning the gap. Germline V gene data show CDR1 as DFQATT and CDR2 as SNEGSKA (reference sequence). The CDR3 loop reads CSASKRGSVQETQYF. CDR3 nucleotide sequence: TGCAGTGCTAGTAAACGGGGGAGCGTACAAGAGACCCAGTACTTC.

This clonotype appeared many times. This CDR3 is CASSHGGRETQYF. The CDR3 nucleotides are TGTGCCAGCAGCCACGGGGGGCGAGAGACCCAGTACTTC. This chain connects TRBV3-1 to TRBJ2-5; perhaps TRBD2 as D (7 bases). The CDR3 loop spans 13 amino acids. V gave up 3 bases and J gave up 4 bases, with 9 bases separating them. CDR1 is LGHDT, CDR2 YNNKEL, per germline (reference sequence).

V usage is TRBV24-1 and J usage is TRBJ2-1; TRBD1 agrees at 7 bases. Germline CDR1 is KGHDR and CDR2 is SFDVKD. V was clipped by 1 base and J by 9 bases; unmatched bases: 11. The CDR3 contains 16 residues. CDR3 in amino acids: CATSDLKRDRETEQFF. CDR3 bases: TGTGCCACCAGTGATTTAAAGAGAGACAGGGAAACTGAGCAGTTCTTC.

This clonotype was seen only a few times. The chain combines TRBV11-2 with TRBJ1-2, with 8 bases identical to TRBD1. The CDR3 contains 15 residues. The junction had 11 bases not matched to a gene; V was cut back by 4 bases and J by 7 bases. CDR1 and CDR2 (germline): SGHAT, FQNNGV. The CDR3, as DNA: TGTGCCAGCAGCTCGTCCAGGGGGCGCAGTGGTGGCTACACCTTC. This sequence encodes CASSSSRGRSGGYTF. The complete variable domain, with remaining parts taken from reference TRBV11-2 and TRBJ1-2, reads EAGVAQSPRYKIIEKRQSVAFWCNPISGHATLYWYQQILGQGPKLLIQFQNNGVVDDSQLPKDRFSAERLKGVDSTLKIQPAKLEDSAVYLCASSSSRGRSGGYTFGSGTRLTVV.

Points on this clonotype: A read error may be the cause here, since a much bigger clone is one base away. The chain combines TRBV18 with TRBJ2-5; 8 bases are a match to TRBD1. Germline V gene lookup returns CDR1 KGHSH and CDR2 LQKENI. The CDR3 sequence is 15 residues long. Trimming removed 5 bases from V and 11 bases from J; junction bases left unmatched: 16. The CDR3 region has the DNA TGTGCCAGCTCAACAAAGGCGGCAGGGGGCAATGAGCAGTACTTC. Translating it yields CASSTKAAGGNEQYF.

This clonotype was recorded many times. The V and J genes are TRBV5-6 and TRBJ2-5; 7 bases agree with TRBD2. Germline CDR1 SGHDT, CDR2 YYEEEE. This CDR3 region has 15 residues. With 0 bases clipped from V and 3 bases from J, the junction kept 5 bases outside the gene matches. In nucleotides, the CDR3 is TGTGCCAGCAGCTTGGCTGGACTAGGGAAAGAGACCCAGTACTTC. Its protein is CASSLAGLGKETQYF.

This clonotype was seen only once. A much larger clone differs from this one at a single base, so this may be a read error. This chain connects TRBV9 to TRBJ2-7; 8 nucleotides align to TRBD2. The J call may not be correct, given that the DNA end is closer to TRBJ2-4. The CDR3 length is 16 residues. Germline loops: CDR1 SGDLS, CDR2 YYNGEE. CDR3 protein: CANSASRGVGKNIQYF. The CDR3 DNA is TGTGCCAACAGCGCGTCGCGGGGGGTTGGCAAAAACATTCAGTACTTC.

This clonotype was seen repeatedly, ten times or more. This sequence joins TRBV6-1 and TRBJ2-3, with D perhaps assigned TRBD1 or TRBD2 (5 bases each). In germline, CDR1 is MNHNS, CDR2 SASEGT. The ends were cut back, 4 bases at V and 3 bases at J, with 14 bases in the middle. This CDR3 has 15 residues. The CDR3 here is CASSARGTPTDTQYF. In DNA form, the CDR3 reads TGTGCCAGCAGTGCCCGAGGGACCCCGACAGATACGCAGTATTTT.

The sample holds one count of this clonotype. This may be a read error: a much more frequent sequence differs by one nucleotide. The chain carries TRBV2 and TRBJ2-3; TRBD2 is a possible D gene (6 bases). The germline V gene has CDR1 SNHLY and CDR2 FYNNEI. The CDR3 is 14 residues long. The V and J ends lost 4 bases and 7 bases respectively, with 15 bases between them. DNA of the CDR3: TGTGCCAGCAGTGGGATCGGGGGACGTAATACGCAGTATTTT. Protein product: CASSGIGGRNTQYF.

Comments on this clonotype: A clone one base away is much larger, so this may be a read error. J is TRBJ2-4 and V is TRBV11-2; D remains unclear. The J call could be wrong; TRBJ2-7 is a better fit for the DNA end. The CDR3 is 15 amino acids. The V gene's germline CDR1 is SGHAT and CDR2 FQNNGV. This CDR3 is CAGSSGGRAGYEQYF. In DNA form, the CDR3 reads TGTGCCGGCAGCTCGGGTGGTAGGGCCGGCTACGAGCAGTACTTC.

The sample holds many counts of this clonotype. This chain links TRBV7-2 with TRBJ2-6; D possibly corresponds to TRBD2 (5 bases). V was trimmed by 3 bases and J by 4 bases, leaving 10 bases between them. The CDR3 has 15 amino acids. Germline V lookup: CDR1 SGHTA, CDR2 FQGNSA. DNA of the CDR3: TGTGCCAGCAGCTTCCGAGGGCTCGGGGCCAACGTCCTGACTTTC. Translated, it gives CASSFRGLGANVLTF.

This clonotype was counted between two and nine times. The chain employs TRBV20-1 and TRBJ2-1; 7 bases fit TRBD2. This CDR3 comprises 15 residues. Trimming took 5 bases from V and 3 from J; bases not matched to a gene: 10. The germline V gene has CDR1 DFQATT and CDR2 SNEGSKA (reference sequence). The CDR3 protein is CSAQLAAQGYNEQFF. As DNA, the CDR3 is TGCAGTGCTCAGCTAGCGGCCCAGGGCTACAATGAGCAGTTCTTC.

This clonotype was found many times. The rearrangement links TRBV9 to TRBJ1-2; 9 nucleotides align to TRBD1. The V gene end was trimmed by 6 bases and the J gene end by 8 bases; junction bases not matched to a gene: 11. The CDR3 extends over 14 amino acids. The germline V gene has CDR1 SGDLS and CDR2 YYNGEE. The CDR3 region has the DNA TGTGCCAGCAACCCTTCGGACAGGGGAAGCGGCTACACCTTC. This translates into CASNPSDRGSGYTF.

This clonotype occurred many times. This chain connects TRBV6-5 to TRBJ1-4; D is unclear. The V end was cut by 6 bases, the J end by 4 bases, with 9 bases between. The CDR3 has 13 residues. CDR1 is MNHEY, CDR2 SVGAGI, per germline. The CDR3 reads CASSRTVNEKLFF. In nucleotides, the CDR3 is TGTGCCAGCAGCCGGACCGTTAATGAAAAACTGTTTTTT.